This passage covers 17 T cell receptor beta chains from one sample sequenced in a study of control samples from healthy donors and cancer patients (dated by TCRdb to 2018 to 2020). Library preparation used the immunoSEQ multiplex PCR assay. TCRdb took this table from immuneACCESS and kept in-frame rearrangements with V and J called. Such tables lack part of the clones; where checked against another copy, unresolved V genes explain under half of the gap, and the rest is unexplained. The sample table records roughly 120,000 clones; just under 90% of these occur just once. About 12% of the sample is in the top ten clones. The sequencing input was blood. These receptors were collected from a man aged 25 to 40 in good health.

V and J are TRBV24-1 and TRBJ2-2, with TRBD1 as a possible D gene (6 bases). The CDR3 runs to 12 residues. CDR1 KGHDR and CDR2 SFDVKD come from the germline V gene. Trimming removed 10 bases at V and 7 bases at J, with 12 bases between. CDR3 amino acids: CATSNRDGELFF. DNA of the CDR3: TGTGCCACTTCAAACAGGGACGGGGAGCTGTTTTTT.

The rearrangement joins TRBV14 to TRBJ2-5; TRBD2 aligns across 10 bases. Germline values: CDR1 SGHDN, CDR2 FVKESK. This CDR3 is built from 19 residues. V gave up 4 bases and J gave up 3 bases; unmatched junction bases: 17. CDR3 region: CASSLEGLANTGREETQYF. The DNA of the CDR3 is TGTGCCAGCAGCCTCGAGGGACTAGCGAATACCGGAAGAGAAGAGACCCAGTACTTC.

The rearrangement uses TRBV7-9 and TRBJ1-2; no clear D. Germline V gene data show CDR1 as SEHNR and CDR2 as FQNEAQ (reference sequence). V was pared by 5 bases and J by 8 bases, with 15 bases between. This CDR3 spans 13 amino acids. CDR3: CASSRPDALGYTF. The CDR3, as DNA: TGTGCCAGCAGCCGCCCGGACGCTCTCGGCTACACCTTC.

V and J are TRBV19 and TRBJ1-1, with D perhaps matching TRBD1 (5 bases). The CDR3 runs 13 residues. Trimming removed 7 bases at V and 0 bases at J, with 9 bases between. CDR1 and CDR2 (germline): LNHDA, SQIVND (reference sequence). The chain's CDR3 is CASNAGMNTEAFF. CDR3 DNA sequence: TGTGCCAGTAATGCAGGGATGAACACTGAAGCTTTCTTT.

The chain uses TRBV21-1 and TRBJ2-7. TRBV21-1 is described as a pseudogene. CDR3 length equals 16 residues. The CDR3 sequence is CASIPLPGPARSEQYF. The CDR3 DNA is TGTGCCAGCATCCCTTTACCCGGGCCGGCCAGATCCGAGCAGTACTTC.

The rearrangement uses TRBV29-1 and TRBJ2-7, with D uncertain. CDR3 length: 12 amino acids. Germline values: CDR1 SQVTM, CDR2 ANQGSEA. V was trimmed by 0 bases and J by 6 bases, leaving 9 bases between them. CDR3 DNA sequence: TGCAGCGTTGAAGAAAGTGGAGCCGAGCAGTACTTC. Encoded protein: CSVEESGAEQYF.

This chain uses TRBV25-1 with TRBJ1-2; no clear D. This CDR3 is 13 amino acids long. Germline CDR1 reads MGHDK; CDR2 reads SYGVNS. Trimming pared 4 bases from V and 2 bases from J, leaving 8 bases between. CDR3 protein: CASSVGQNYGYTF. In DNA form, the CDR3 reads TGTGCCAGCAGTGTAGGGCAGAACTATGGCTACACCTTC.

This clone was found once. The chain carries TRBV5-6 and TRBJ2-3; TRBD2 agrees at 8 bases. J gave up 2 bases and V 7 bases, and 9 bases lay outside the gene matches. The CDR3 consists of 15 residues. The germline V gene has CDR1 SGHDT and CDR2 YYEEEE. This CDR3 reads CASQVAGRITDTQYF. In DNA form, the CDR3 reads TGTGCCAGCCAGGTAGCGGGGAGAATCACAGATACGCAGTATTTT.

This chain uses TRBV6-5 with TRBJ1-6; D is possibly TRBD1 (6 bases). CDR3 length: 14 amino acids. Trimming stripped 2 bases from V and 7 bases from J, with 9 bases between. Germline values: CDR1 MNHEY, CDR2 SVGAGI. CDR3 coding DNA: TGTGCCAGCAGTTACAGGGGGGGCAATTCACCCCTCCACTTT. It specifies CASSYRGGNSPLHF.

This sequence joins TRBV18 and TRBJ1-5, with 7 bases identical to TRBD1. This CDR3 is 14 amino acids long. From germline, CDR1 is KGHSH and CDR2 LQKENI. The V and J ends lost 5 bases and 6 bases, in that order; junction bases with no gene match: 7. CDR3 DNA: TGTGCCAGCTCAACACAGGGGAGAGGTCAGCCCCAGCATTTT. Its protein is CASSTQGRGQPQHF.

A few counts support this clone. V gene TRBV30 combines with J gene TRBJ1-1; 9 bases map to TRBD1. The CDR3 has 16 amino acids. CDR1 is GTSNPN, CDR2 SVGIG, per germline (reference sequence). The trim removed 2 bases at V and 1 base at J, leaving 8 bases unmatched. CDR3 loop: CAWSSRDRVSNTEAFF. The CDR3, as DNA: TGTGCCTGGAGTTCCCGGGACAGGGTATCGAACACTGAAGCTTTCTTT.

A word on this clone: The same CDR3 also results from other DNA sequences found in this sample. J is TRBJ1-4 and V is TRBV4-1; 9 nucleotides line up with TRBD1. J gave up 8 bases and V 3 bases, and 4 bases lay outside the gene matches. Germline V gene lookup returns CDR1 MGHRA and CDR2 YSYEKL. The CDR3 covers 14 residues. CDR3 region: CASSQGQGREKLFF. The CDR3 nucleotides read TGCGCCAGCAGCCAGGGACAGGGTCGGGAAAAACTGTTTTTT.

The V gene is TRBV11-3, the J gene TRBJ1-3, with D perhaps TRBD1 (6 bases). Germline V lookup: CDR1 SGHNT, CDR2 YENEEA. The CDR3 contains 17 residues. Trimming removed 5 bases at V and 2 bases at J, with 19 bases between. The CDR3, as DNA: TGTGCCAGCAGCCGATCAGGGGCTGCGACCACTGGAAACACCATATATTTT. It yields the protein CASSRSGAATTGNTIYF.

V usage is TRBV24-1 and J usage is TRBJ2-1; 9 bases map to TRBD2. This CDR3 spans 15 amino acids. The V gene's germline CDR1 is KGHDR and CDR2 SFDVKD. V gave up 4 bases and J gave up 9 bases; unmatched junction bases: 9. In DNA form, the CDR3 reads TGTGCCACCAGTGAGGCTCGGCGGGGGGGCACTGAGCAGTTCTTC. Amino acids: CATSEARRGGTEQFF.

This CDR3 is CASSGTLDNEQFF. For the CDR3, the DNA is TGTGCCAGCAGTGGGACTCTAGACAATGAGCAGTTCTTC. J is TRBJ2-1 and V is TRBV2; perhaps TRBD2 as D (5 bases). The CDR3 is 13 residues long. V was cut by 4 bases and J by 5 bases, with 9 bases left in between. CDR1 and CDR2 (germline): SNHLY, FYNNEI.

The rearrangement uses TRBV6-1 and TRBJ1-5, with D uncertain. The germline V gene has CDR1 MNHNS and CDR2 SASEGT. V gave up 2 bases and J gave up 3 bases, with 5 bases separating them. This CDR3 has 13 amino acids. This chain's CDR3 is CASSESDNQPQHF. The CDR3 DNA follows: TGTGCCAGCAGTGAAAGTGACAATCAGCCCCAGCATTTT.

The chain has TRBV7-2 and TRBJ2-3; D might be TRBD2 (5 bases). V gave up 4 bases and J gave up 1 base, with 9 bases separating them. CDR1 is SGHTA, CDR2 FQGNSA, per germline. This CDR3 spans 14 amino acids. CDR3 protein: CASSSSSGTDTQYF. The CDR3 bases are TGTGCCAGCAGCTCTAGCTCGGGCACAGATACGCAGTATTTT.